A single sample is the source of the 14 T cell receptor beta chains below, sequenced in a study of patients and donors after allogeneic stem cell transplantation. TCRdb fed the RT-PCR reads into MiXCR, producing one record per CDR3 protein. The sample lists over 350,000 distinct CDR3 sequences, under 20% occurring once. Sequencing was done on a sample of blood, either unsorted or a sorted T cell fraction (not recorded which). All receptors derive from a human donor who was either an allogeneic HSCT recipient or a stem cell or donor lymphocyte infusion donor (not recorded which). It is not recorded whose cells these are; they may come from a transplant donor.

This clonotype showed up just a few times. The chain is built from TRBV9 and TRBJ2-1; D assignment may be TRBD1 or TRBD2 (5 bases each). This CDR3 comprises 13 residues. Germline CDR1 reads SGDLS; CDR2 reads YYNGEE. V lost 0 bases to trimming and J lost 6 bases, with 7 bases between them. This CDR3 is CASSVGGGNEQFF. DNA for the CDR3: TGTGCCAGCAGCGTAGGTGGGGGCAATGAGCAGTTCTTC.

This clonotype was seen repeatedly, ten times or more. This sequence joins TRBV4-3 and TRBJ1-3; D uncertain. Germline V gene sequence: CDR1 LGHNA, CDR2 YSLEER. The CDR3 length is 14 residues. The ends were cut back, 0 bases at V and 2 bases at J, with 5 bases in the middle. The CDR3 sequence: CASSQEAAGNTIYF. The CDR3 bases are TGCGCCAGCAGCCAAGAAGCCGCTGGAAACACCATATATTTT.

The chain carries TRBV11-2 and TRBJ1-1; D remains unclear. Trimming pared 5 bases from V and 1 base from J, leaving 17 bases between. The CDR3 has 16 amino acids. Germline V gene lookup returns CDR1 SGHAT and CDR2 FQNNGV. CDR3 coding DNA: TGTGCCAGCAGCCCCCCAAGACTCCTAGCGAACACTGAAGCTTTCTTT. This encodes CASSPPRLLANTEAFF.

The chain has TRBV5-1 and TRBJ2-7, with 11 bases fitting TRBD2. This CDR3 has 14 amino acids. CDR1 is SGHRS and CDR2 is YFSETQ in the germline V gene. J lost 5 bases, V lost 4 bases, and 5 bases had no gene match. CDR3 nucleotides: TGCGCCAGCAGCACTAGCGGGAGTAGCAACGAGCAGTACTTC. Encoded protein: CASSTSGSSNEQYF.

The gene calls are TRBV29-1 and TRBJ1-2; D remains ambiguous. CDR3 length: 11 residues. The germline CDR1 and CDR2 sequences are SQVTM and ANQGSEA. V was cut by 7 bases and J by 4 bases, with 10 bases left in between. The CDR3 bases are TGCAGCGCGGCGGTCCGCTATGGCTACACCTTC. Protein: CSAAVRYGYTF.

This chain joins TRBV27 and TRBJ2-1; weak D call: TRBD1 (7 bases). V dropped 6 bases and J dropped 0 bases, with 15 bases sitting between them. This CDR3 is 16 amino acids long. CDR1 MNHEY and CDR2 SMNVEV come from the germline V gene (reference sequence). The CDR3 reads CASRRGTESSYNEQFF. Here the CDR3 DNA reads TGTGCCAGCAGACGGGGGACAGAGAGCTCCTACAATGAGCAGTTCTTC.

V and J are TRBV19 and TRBJ2-1; 10 bases are a match to TRBD2. Germline CDR1 reads LNHDA; CDR2 reads SQIVND (reference sequence). V shed 4 bases and J 10 bases; nucleotides not matched to a gene: 4. There are 13 residues in the CDR3. CDR3 region: CASSTLAGAEQFF. The DNA for the CDR3 is TGTGCCAGTAGTACGCTAGCGGGAGCCGAGCAGTTCTTC.

The chain couples TRBV3-1 to TRBJ2-1, with 9 bases fitting TRBD2. Losses at the gene ends were 4 bases for V and 5 bases for J; bases not matched to a gene: 9. From germline, CDR1 is LGHDT and CDR2 YNNKEL (reference sequence). The CDR3 length is 16 residues. The CDR3 DNA follows: TGTGCCAGCAGCCCCAAACGGGCGGGAGGGAACAATGAGCAGTTCTTC. It codes for CASSPKRAGGNNEQFF.

This clonotype was found a few times. The gene calls are TRBV4-3 and TRBJ2-7; TRBD2 agrees at 7 bases. The CDR3 has 17 amino acids. The V and J ends lost 0 bases and 4 bases, in that order; junction bases with no gene match: 12. Per germline, CDR1 LGHNA and CDR2 YSLEER. CDR3 sequence reads: CASSQERSLARGYEQYF. CDR3 bases: TGCGCCAGCAGCCAAGAGAGGTCACTAGCGAGGGGATACGAGCAGTACTTC.

The table lists this clonotype with a few counts. V usage is TRBV20-1 and J usage is TRBJ1-1, with 7 bases fitting TRBD1. The V gene end was trimmed by 1 base and the J gene end by 11 bases; junction bases not matched to a gene: 7. The CDR3 is 12 residues long. The germline V gene encodes CDR1 DFQATT and CDR2 SNEGSKA (reference sequence). CDR3 nucleotide sequence: TGCAGTGCTAGAGCCCCCGGGACAGACGCTTTCTTT. Amino acids: CSARAPGTDAFF.

This clonotype was detected only a few times. This chain joins TRBV4-1 and TRBJ1-2; D unclear. This CDR3 region has 14 residues. Germline values: CDR1 MGHRA, CDR2 YSYEKL. Trimming removed 1 base from V and 4 bases from J, with 10 bases in between. The CDR3 nucleotides read TGCGCCAGCAGCCAAGTACTCGGAGGCTATGGCTACACCTTC. It translates to CASSQVLGGYGYTF.

This clonotype was seen many times. The J gene is TRBJ1-4, the V gene TRBV5-1; 10 bases match TRBD1. The CDR3 is 15 residues long. The germline gives CDR1 SGHRS, CDR2 YFSETQ. V was clipped by 5 bases and J by 7 bases; unmatched bases: 8. The CDR3 loop is CASSLTGGVGEKLFF. Here the CDR3 DNA reads TGCGCCAGCAGTCTGACAGGGGGCGTCGGTGAAAAACTGTTTTTT. Full variable domain (remainder filled in from reference TRBV5-1 and TRBJ1-4): KAGVTQTPRYLIKTRGQQVTLSCSPISGHRSVSWYQQTPGQGLQFLFEYFSETQRNKGNFPGRFSGRQFSNSRSEMNVSTLELGDSALYLCASSLTGGVGEKLFFGSGTQLSVL.

The V call is TRBV4-3, the J call TRBJ2-5, with D uncertain. With 2 bases removed from V and 5 bases from J, the gap between germline ends came to 9 bases. The germline CDR1 and CDR2 sequences are LGHNA and YSLEER. The CDR3 length is 13 residues. The DNA of the CDR3 is TGCGCCAGCAGCCAATCACAAGGGGAGACCCAGTACTTC. Protein: CASSQSQGETQYF.

This clonotype has more than one count but fewer than ten. The chain carries TRBV4-2 and TRBJ1-6, with TRBD1 identical over 8 bases. The length of the CDR3 is 14 residues. The germline V gene encodes CDR1 LGHNA and CDR2 YNFKEQ. V gave up 5 bases and J gave up 9 bases; unmatched junction bases: 6. CDR3 sequence (DNA): TGTGCCAGCAGCTTCCAGGGGGCTCGTTCACCCCTCCACTTT. Translation: CASSFQGARSPLHF.